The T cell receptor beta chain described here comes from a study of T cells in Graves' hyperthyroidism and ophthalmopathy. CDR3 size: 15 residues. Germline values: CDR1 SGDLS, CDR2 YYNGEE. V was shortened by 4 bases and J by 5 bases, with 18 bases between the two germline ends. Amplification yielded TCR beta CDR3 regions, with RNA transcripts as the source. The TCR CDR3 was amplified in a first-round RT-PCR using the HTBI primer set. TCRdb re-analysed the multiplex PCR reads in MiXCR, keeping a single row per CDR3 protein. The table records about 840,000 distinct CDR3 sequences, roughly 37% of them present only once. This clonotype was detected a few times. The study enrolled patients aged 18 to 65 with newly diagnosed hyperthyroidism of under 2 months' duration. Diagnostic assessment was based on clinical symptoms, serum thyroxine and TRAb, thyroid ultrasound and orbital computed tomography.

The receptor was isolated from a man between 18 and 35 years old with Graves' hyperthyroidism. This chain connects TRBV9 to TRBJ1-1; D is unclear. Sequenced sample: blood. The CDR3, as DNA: TGTGCCAGCAGCACCTACAGCTACCTTGGGACTGAAGCTTTCTTT. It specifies CASSTYSYLGTEAFF.